Listed below are T cell receptor beta chains from one sample, sequenced in a study of breast tumors, draining lymph nodes, adjacent tissues. Using its own MiXCR run on the multiplex PCR reads, TCRdb lists one record per CDR3 protein. This sample has about 89,000 distinct CDR3 sequences, with more than 25% found just once. The sequenced sample was axillary lymph node tissue. Source of these receptors: a female donor with breast cancer. Some clones in this sample may be carry-over from other donors' samples. The CDR3 runs from the conserved cysteine through the conserved F or W. D genes are given only for firm matches. Clone size is not always given. Where it is, it says once, few, many or a class for expanded clones.

v_call	j_call	d_call	clone_size	cdr3_aa	cdr3_nt
TRBV4-3	TRBJ1-2	.	many	CASSQGRGYGYTF	TGCGCCAGCAGCCAAGGGAGGGGTTATGGCTACACCTTC
TRBV20-1	TRBJ2-1	.	.	CGALPGLPYDEQSF	TGCGGTGCTCTTCCTGGATTGCCCTACGATGAGCAGTCCTTC
TRBV6-5	TRBJ2-7	.	.	CASSHSTLGAETYEQYF	TGTGCCAGCAGTCACTCGACCCTGGGAGCGGAGACCTACGAGCAGTACTTC
TRBV19	TRBJ1-1	TRBD1	.	CASSHFRDRGMNTEAFF	TGTGCCAGTAGCCATTTCCGGGACAGGGGCATGAACACTGAAGCTTTCTTT
TRBV19	TRBJ1-1	TRBD1	.	CASSGTGRSQAFF	TGTGCCAGTAGTGGGACAGGGCGAAGCCAAGCTTTCTTT
TRBV7-2	TRBJ1-1	.	few	CASSLEGGNTEAFF	TGTGCCAGCAGCTTAGAAGGTGGGAACACTGAAGCTTTCTTT
TRBV27	TRBJ1-2	.	many	CASSFSGGAGGYTF	TGTGCCAGCAGTTTCAGCGGGGGCGCCGGGGGCTACACCTTC
TRBV27	TRBJ1-2	.	many	CASSLGTDYGYTF	TGTGCCAGCAGTCTCGGTACAGACTATGGCTACACCTTC
TRBV19	TRBJ1-4	TRBD1	.	CASRPPGGTNEKLFF	TGTGCCAGTAGACCACCAGGGGGAACTAATGAAAAACTGTTTTTT
TRBV5-5	TRBJ1-5	TRBD1	.	CASTISRDRGRRPQHF	TGTGCCAGCACCATCTCCAGGGACAGGGGGCGTCGGCCCCAGCATTTT
TRBV30	TRBJ2-3	TRBD2	many	CAWSGGLAGADTQYF	TGTGCCTGGAGTGGGGGACTAGCGGGTGCAGATACGCAGTATTTT
TRBV9	TRBJ2-1	TRBD2	many	CASSVGGSSLNEQFF	TGTGCCAGCAGCGTAGGCGGGAGTTCTCTAAATGAGCAGTTCTTC
TRBV12-3/TRBV12-4	TRBJ2-1	TRBD2	many	CASSVAGPSYNEQFF	TGTGCCAGCAGCGTAGCGGGCCCCTCCTACAATGAGCAGTTCTTC
TRBV3-1	TRBJ2-4	.	.	CASSQDVALAKNIQYF	TGTGCCAGCAGCCAAGATGTGGCATTAGCCAAAAACATTCAGTACTTC
TRBV2	TRBJ2-2	TRBD2	many	CASSPSGRANTGELFF	TGTGCCAGCAGTCCAAGCGGGAGGGCGAACACCGGGGAGCTGTTTTTT
TRBV5-5	TRBJ2-7	TRBD2	many	CASSYLAGSSYEQYF	TGTGCCAGCAGCTACTTAGCGGGGAGCTCCTACGAGCAGTACTTC
TRBV20-1	TRBJ2-1	TRBD2	many	CSASPPPLAGEQFF	TGCAGTGCTAGTCCTCCTCCACTAGCGGGTGAGCAGTTCTTC
TRBV7-2	TRBJ2-7	TRBD1	many	CASSLQGAGAYEQYF	TGTGCCAGCAGCTTACAGGGGGCAGGGGCCTACGAGCAGTACTTC
TRBV10-2	TRBJ1-2	TRBD1	.	CVSRMGQGTNYGYTF	TGCGTCAGCAGGATGGGACAGGGCACTAACTATGGCTACACCTTC
TRBV19	TRBJ2-7	TRBD1	.	CASRDRGKYEQYF	TGTGCCAGTAGGGACAGGGGAAAATATGAGCAGTACTTC
TRBV7-2	TRBJ2-6	.	many	CASSLGLGSIGANVLTF	TGTGCCAGCAGCTTAGGATTGGGGTCTATAGGGGCCAACGTCCTGACTTTC
TRBV5-1	TRBJ2-2	.	many	CASRSTSSGELFF	TGCGCCAGCAGATCTACTAGCTCCGGGGAGCTGTTTTTT
TRBV19	TRBJ1-5	.	many	CASSLGPRQPQHF	TGTGCCAGTAGTCTCGGCCCCCGGCAGCCCCAGCATTTT
TRBV20-1	TRBJ1-2	.	many	CSAPRTENYGYTF	TGCAGTGCCCCCCGGACAGAGAACTATGGCTACACCTTC
TRBV5-1	TRBJ2-3	.	.	CASSPGGTGDTQYF	TGCGCCAGCAGCCCTGGCGGGACGGGAGACACGCAGTATTTT
TRBV9	TRBJ2-1	.	many	CASSAGPGTDSYNEQFF	TGTGCCAGCAGCGCGGGACCGGGTACCGACTCCTACAATGAGCAGTTCTTC
TRBV7-9	TRBJ1-1	TRBD1	.	CASSFRRDSEAFF	TGTGCCAGCAGCTTTCGGAGGGACAGTGAAGCTTTCTTT
TRBV7-6	TRBJ2-5	TRBD1	many	CASSTGQGAKRGRETQYF	TGTGCCAGCAGTACAGGACAGGGGGCGAAAAGGGGCCGAGAGACCCAGTACTTC
TRBV20-1	TRBJ2-4	TRBD2	.	CSVLAGFAKTIQYF	TGCAGTGTTCTAGCGGGATTTGCCAAAACCATTCAGTACTTC
TRBV2	TRBJ2-7	.	many	CASSEFSQGGFYEQHF	TGTGCCAGCAGTGAATTCTCACAGGGAGGTTTCTACGAGCAGCACTTC
TRBV3-1	TRBJ2-2	.	.	CASSPGGGINTGELFF	TGTGCCAGCAGCCCAGGTGGGGGGATCAACACCGGGGAGCTGTTTTTT
TRBV20-1	TRBJ1-2	TRBD1	once	CSARGGQGDYGYTF	TGCAGTGCTAGAGGTGGACAGGGGGACTATGGCTACACCTTC
TRBV7-8	TRBJ1-2	.	many	CASSLDTNYGYTF	TGTGCCAGCAGCTTGGACACTAACTATGGCTACACCTTC
TRBV5-1	TRBJ2-3	.	many	CASSSTDTQYF	TGCGCCAGCAGCTCCACAGATACGCAGTATTTT
TRBV5-1	TRBJ2-1	.	many	CASSLLQDAMWFF	TGCGCCAGCAGCTTGTTACAGGATGCGATGTGGTTCTTC
TRBV18	TRBJ2-3	TRBD2	.	CASSPYGTIRTDTQYF	TGTGCCAGCTCACCATACGGGACTATTAGGACAGATACGCAGTATTTT
TRBV7-3	TRBJ2-7	.	.	CASSLRERSGEQYF	TGTGCCAGCAGTTTACGGGAACGGTCCGGGGAGCAGTACTTC
TRBV5-1	TRBJ2-5	TRBD2	many	CASSRTIAGGPIETQYF	TGCGCCAGCAGCCGAACAATAGCGGGAGGGCCTATTGAGACCCAGTACTTC
TRBV6-5	TRBJ1-1	.	.	CASRLTDSFTEAFF	TGTGCCAGCAGACTTACCGACAGTTTTACTGAAGCTTTCTTT
TRBV5-1	TRBJ2-7	.	many	CASSSQGGVTYEQYF	TGCGCCAGCAGCTCACAGGGGGGGGTCACCTACGAGCAGTACTTC
TRBV27	TRBJ1-5	.	many	CASSFRVNQPQHF	TGTGCCAGCAGTTTTAGGGTTAATCAGCCCCAGCATTTT
TRBV6-1	TRBJ1-2	.	many	CASSDPLAANYGYTF	TGTGCCAGCAGTGACCCTCTGGCAGCGAACTATGGCTACACCTTC
TRBV20-1	TRBJ2-1	TRBD2	many	CSARVTSGSLNEQFF	TGCAGTGCTAGGGTGACTAGCGGGAGCCTCAATGAGCAGTTCTTC
TRBV15	TRBJ2-7	.	many	CATSREEGASYEQYF	TGTGCCACCAGCAGAGAGGAGGGTGCGTCCTACGAGCAGTACTTC
TRBV20-1	TRBJ2-1	.	.	CSASPSSETSSYNEQFF	TGCAGTGCTAGTCCCTCTAGCGAGACCTCCTCCTACAATGAGCAGTTCTTC